These 27 T cell receptor beta chains originate from one sample sequenced in a study of monozygotic twins with inflammatory bowel disease (dated by TCRdb to about 2019). The library was built by means of 5' RACE. TCRdb shows the sequencer as Illumina HiSeq 2500. Reprocessed by TCRdb, the reads give a single entry per CDR3 protein sequence, without DNA. This sample's table lists approximately 330,000 distinct CDR3 sequences. The ten largest clones take up 2% to 2.5% of the sample. Sequencing used blood. Receptors originate from a human donor with ulcerative colitis or Crohn's disease, or a healthy co-twin of an affected twin (not recorded which).

This sequence joins TRBV12-5 and TRBJ2-1; the TCRdb call, TRBD2, lacks DNA for checking. The CDR3 length is 16 residues. The germline CDR1 and CDR2 sequences are LGHNT and FRNRAP. CDR3 amino acids: CASGPGGSGRGNEQFF.

J is TRBJ2-7 and V is TRBV7-2; the D gene TCRdb calls, TRBD2, cannot be checked with no DNA. Per the germline V gene, CDR1 is SGHTA and CDR2 is FQGNSA. This CDR3 has 14 amino acids. The CDR3: CASSQTSNRGEQYF.

V and J are TRBV6-5 and TRBJ2-7; as DNA is missing, the TRBD2 call by TCRdb cannot be tested. This CDR3 region has 16 residues. Germline V gives CDR1 MNHEY, CDR2 SVGAGI. CDR3 sequence: CASSYEAGTSVTEQYF.

V and J are TRBV5-1 and TRBJ2-7. CDR1 SGHRS and CDR2 YFSETQ come from the germline V gene. The CDR3 has 13 residues. The CDR3: CASSTTTSHEQYF.

J is TRBJ2-3 and V is TRBV24-1; there is no DNA to check the TCRdb D call of TRBD1. The CDR3 totals 13 residues. Germline assignment: CDR1 KGHDR and CDR2 SFDVKD. Here the CDR3 reads CATSPGKTDTQYF.

The rearrangement joins TRBV29-1 to TRBJ2-1. CDR3 size: 11 residues. Germline lookup yields CDR1 SQVTM and CDR2 ANQGSEA. This CDR3 is CSARKGNEQFF.

The V and J genes are TRBV28 and TRBJ1-3; without DNA, the TCRdb call of TRBD1 cannot be checked. The CDR3 covers 15 residues. Germline CDR1 and CDR2: MDHEN and SYDVKM. CDR3 region: CASSSQGLGGNTIYF.

The CDR3 sequence is CASSPRGSMNYGYIF. J is TRBJ1-2 and V is TRBV7-3; without DNA, the TCRdb call of TRBD1 cannot be checked. The germline gives CDR1 SGHTA, CDR2 FQGTGA. CDR3 length: 15 residues.

The chain carries TRBV10-3 and TRBJ2-6. The CDR3 sequence is 14 residues long. Germline loops: CDR1 ENHRY, CDR2 SYGVKD. CDR3: CAISPSSGANVLTF.

The V call is TRBV20-1, the J call TRBJ1-2; the D call of TRBD1 rests on TCRdb alone, since no DNA is present to check it. From germline, CDR1 is DFQATT and CDR2 SNEGSKA (reference sequence). The CDR3 runs to 15 residues. The CDR3 spells CSAITDRLPNYGYTF.

This chain's CDR3 is CASRSGQGSREQFF. This rearrangement joins TRBV5-1 to TRBJ2-1; absent DNA, TCRdb's TRBD1 call cannot be checked. CDR3 length: 14 residues. Germline V gene lookup returns CDR1 SGHRS and CDR2 YFSETQ.

The chain has TRBV12-3 or TRBV12-4 and TRBJ2-1; TCRdb returns TRBD2, unconfirmable since there is no DNA. CDR3 length: 18 amino acids. The CDR3 sequence is CASSFGTSGRNPYNEQFF.

The gene calls are TRBV10-3 and TRBJ2-3; TCRdb proposes TRBD2, but this gene call is untestable without DNA. This CDR3 spans 15 amino acids. CDR1 is ENHRY, CDR2 SYGVKD, per germline. CDR3 residues: CAISRTSGRGDTQYF.

The rearrangement joins TRBV6-2 or TRBV6-3 to TRBJ1-2; no DNA is available, so the TRBD1 call from TCRdb remains unchecked. The CDR3 is 15 amino acids. CDR1 and CDR2 (germline): MNHEY, SVGEGT. The CDR3 loop is CASSLRTGRDYGYTF.

The chain couples TRBV20-1 to TRBJ1-2; the D call from TCRdb, TRBD1, cannot be confirmed without DNA. There are 13 residues in the CDR3. CDR1 is DFQATT and CDR2 is SNEGSKA in the germline V gene (reference sequence). CDR3: CSARPGANYGYTF.

This chain connects TRBV6-5 to TRBJ1-4. Germline-derived CDR1 and CDR2 are MNHEY and SVGAGI. The CDR3 length is 14 residues. CDR3 residues: CASSYQGSGEKLFF.

The CDR3 sequence: CASSLSVYPEYF. V and J are TRBV5-1 and TRBJ2-7. There are 12 residues in the CDR3. Germline CDR1 SGHRS, CDR2 YFSETQ. The full variable domain, with the rest looked up from reference TRBV5-1 and TRBJ2-7, is KAGVTQTPRYLIKTRGQQVTLSCSPISGHRSVSWYQQTPGQGLQFLFEYFSETQRNKGNFPGRFSGRQFSNSRSEMNVSTLELGDSALYLCASSLSVYPEYFGPGTRLTVT.

The chain recombines TRBV6-1 with TRBJ2-3; TCRdb names TRBD1, which stays unverified in the absence of DNA. This CDR3 contains 14 residues. The germline V gene encodes CDR1 MNHNS and CDR2 SASEGT. The CDR3 loop is CASRQGANTDTQYF.

The CDR3 region is CSAVPLAGIQETQYF. The chain has TRBV20-1 and TRBJ2-5; TCRdb names TRBD2, which stays unverified in the absence of DNA. Germline assignment: CDR1 DFQATT and CDR2 SNEGSKA (reference sequence). This CDR3 is 15 amino acids long.

The V call is TRBV28, the J call TRBJ2-3; TCRdb names TRBD2, which stays unverified in the absence of DNA. The CDR3 has 18 amino acids. The germline gives CDR1 MDHEN, CDR2 SYDVKM. This CDR3 is CASRTLMSGGASTDTQYF.

The chain joins TRBV29-1 to TRBJ1-1; TCRdb picks TRBD1, but there is no DNA to check that call. Looked up from germline, CDR1 is SQVTM and CDR2 is ANQGSEA. CDR3 size: 13 residues. The CDR3: CSVDRAPNTEAFF.

The chain combines TRBV19 with TRBJ1-2; TCRdb selects TRBD1, and the lack of DNA leaves this call unchecked. Per the germline V gene, CDR1 is LNHDA and CDR2 is SQIVND (reference sequence). The CDR3 runs 14 residues. CDR3 sequence reads: CATVDSPYPHGYTF.

The chain combines TRBV5-4 with TRBJ2-7. Germline V CDR1 and CDR2: SGHNT, YYREEE (reference sequence). CDR3 length equals 14 residues. CDR3 protein: CASSLVETSYEQYF.

The chain uses TRBV20-1 and TRBJ2-3; the TRBD1 assignment by TCRdb is unverifiable without DNA. The CDR3 is 14 amino acids. Germline CDR1 reads DFQATT; CDR2 reads SNEGSKA (reference sequence). The CDR3 here is CSAEGDRAADTQYF.

This chain connects TRBV20-1 to TRBJ2-1; with no DNA, the TCRdb D assignment of TRBD1 cannot be verified. Germline CDR1 DFQATT, CDR2 SNEGSKA (reference sequence). This CDR3 comprises 11 residues. The chain's CDR3 is CARMAYNEQFF.

The chain employs TRBV29-1 and TRBJ2-3; the D call of TRBD1 rests on TCRdb alone, since no DNA is present to check it. The CDR3 has 11 amino acids. Germline CDR1 is SQVTM and CDR2 is ANQGSEA. The CDR3 here is CSGGDTDTQYF.

CDR3 sequence: CASSLPGQGETLGANVLTF. The rearrangement joins TRBV7-8 to TRBJ2-6; TCRdb's D call, TRBD1, is unchecked because there is no DNA. This CDR3 is 19 amino acids long. Germline V gives CDR1 SGHVS, CDR2 FQNEAQ.